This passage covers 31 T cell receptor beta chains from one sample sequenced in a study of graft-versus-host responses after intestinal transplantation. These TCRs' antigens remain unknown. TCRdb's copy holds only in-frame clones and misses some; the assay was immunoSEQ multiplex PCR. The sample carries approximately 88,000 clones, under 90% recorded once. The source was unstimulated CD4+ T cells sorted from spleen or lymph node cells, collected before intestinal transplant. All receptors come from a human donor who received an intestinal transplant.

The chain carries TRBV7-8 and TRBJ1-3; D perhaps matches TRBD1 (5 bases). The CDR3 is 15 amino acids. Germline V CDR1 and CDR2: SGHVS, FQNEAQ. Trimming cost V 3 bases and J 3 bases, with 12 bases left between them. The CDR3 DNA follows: TGTGCCAGCAGCTTCCCAGGGCGGGGTGGAAACACCATATATTTT. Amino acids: CASSFPGRGGNTIYF.

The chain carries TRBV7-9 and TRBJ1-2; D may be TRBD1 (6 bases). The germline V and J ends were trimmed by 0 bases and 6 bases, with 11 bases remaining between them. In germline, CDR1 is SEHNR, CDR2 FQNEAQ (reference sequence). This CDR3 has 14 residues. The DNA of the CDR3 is TGTGCCAGCAGCTTAGCGGGGGCAAAGGATGGCTACACCTTC. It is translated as CASSLAGAKDGYTF.

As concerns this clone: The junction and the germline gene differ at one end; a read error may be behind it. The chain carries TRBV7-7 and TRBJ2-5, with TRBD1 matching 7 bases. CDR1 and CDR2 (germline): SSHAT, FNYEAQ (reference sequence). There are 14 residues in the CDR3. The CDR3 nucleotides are TGTGCTAGCAGCTCGACAGGGTTCGGAGAGACCCAGTACTTC. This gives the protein CASSSTGFGETQYF.

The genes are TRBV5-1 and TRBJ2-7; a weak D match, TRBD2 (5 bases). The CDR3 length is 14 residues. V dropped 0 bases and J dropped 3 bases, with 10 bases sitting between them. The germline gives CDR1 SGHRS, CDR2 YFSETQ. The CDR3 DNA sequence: TGCGCCAGCAGCTTGGAGCGGCAGGACTACGAGCAGTACTTC. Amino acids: CASSLERQDYEQYF.

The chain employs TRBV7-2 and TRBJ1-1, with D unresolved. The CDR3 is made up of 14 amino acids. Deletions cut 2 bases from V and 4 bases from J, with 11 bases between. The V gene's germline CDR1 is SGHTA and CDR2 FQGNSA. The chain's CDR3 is CASSLSRERTEAFF. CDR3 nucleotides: TGTGCCAGCAGCTTATCGAGGGAGCGCACTGAAGCTTTCTTT.

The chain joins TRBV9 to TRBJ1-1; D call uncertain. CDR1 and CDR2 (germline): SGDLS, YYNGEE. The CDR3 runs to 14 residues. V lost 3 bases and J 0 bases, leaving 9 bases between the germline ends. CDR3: CASSGDNLNTEAFF. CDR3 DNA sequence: TGTGCCAGCAGCGGAGACAACTTGAACACTGAAGCTTTCTTT.

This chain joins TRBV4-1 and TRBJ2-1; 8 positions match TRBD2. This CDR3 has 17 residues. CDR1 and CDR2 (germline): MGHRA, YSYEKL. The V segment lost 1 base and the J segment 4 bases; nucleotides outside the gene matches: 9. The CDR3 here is CASSQGGRGGRYNEQFF. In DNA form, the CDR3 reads TGCGCCAGCAGCCAAGGAGGCCGGGGGGGACGGTACAATGAGCAGTTCTTC.

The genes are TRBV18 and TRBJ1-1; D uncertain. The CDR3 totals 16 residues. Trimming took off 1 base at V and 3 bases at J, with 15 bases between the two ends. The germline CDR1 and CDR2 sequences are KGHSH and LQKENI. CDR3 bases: TGTGCCAGCTCACCACGGTTGGTGAGGGAGCACACTGAAGCTTTCTTT. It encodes CASSPRLVREHTEAFF.

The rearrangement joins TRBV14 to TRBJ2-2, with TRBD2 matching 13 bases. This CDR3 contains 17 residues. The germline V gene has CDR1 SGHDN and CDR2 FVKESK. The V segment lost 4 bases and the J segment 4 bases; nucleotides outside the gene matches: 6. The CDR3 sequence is CASSPLGLAGSTGELFF. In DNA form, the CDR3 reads TGTGCCAGCAGCCCCCTGGGACTAGCGGGGAGCACCGGGGAGCTGTTTTTT. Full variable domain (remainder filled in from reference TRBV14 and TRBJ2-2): EAGVTQFPSHSVIEKGQTVTLRCDPISGHDNLYWYRRVMGKEIKFLLHFVKESKQDESGMPNNRFLAERTGGTYSTLKVQPAELEDSGVYFCASSPLGLAGSTGELFFGEGSRLTVL.

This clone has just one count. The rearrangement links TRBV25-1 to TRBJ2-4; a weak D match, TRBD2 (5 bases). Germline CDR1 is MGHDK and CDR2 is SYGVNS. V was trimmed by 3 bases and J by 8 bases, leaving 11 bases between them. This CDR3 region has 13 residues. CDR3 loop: CASSESGVHIQYF. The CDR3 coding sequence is TGTGCCAGCAGTGAGTCCGGGGTACACATTCAGTACTTC.

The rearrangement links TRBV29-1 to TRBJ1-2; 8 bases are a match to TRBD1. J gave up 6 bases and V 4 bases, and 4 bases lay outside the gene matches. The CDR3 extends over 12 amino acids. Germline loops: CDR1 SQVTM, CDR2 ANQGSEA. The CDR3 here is CSVAGTGHGYTF. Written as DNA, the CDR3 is TGCAGCGTTGCCGGGACAGGCCATGGCTACACCTTC.

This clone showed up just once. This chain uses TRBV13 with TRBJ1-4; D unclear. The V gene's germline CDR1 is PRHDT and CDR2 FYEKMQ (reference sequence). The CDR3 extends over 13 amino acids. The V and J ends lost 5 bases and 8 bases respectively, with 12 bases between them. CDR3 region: CASSPPGREKLFF. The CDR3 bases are TGTGCCAGCAGCCCCCCGGGGAGGGAAAAACTGTTTTTT.

The CDR3 region has the DNA TGTGCCAGCAGCTTAGGCCGGGACAATGAGCAGTTCTTC. This codes for CASSLGRDNEQFF. The chain uses TRBV7-8 and TRBJ2-1, with D unclear. Trimming took 1 base from V and 5 from J, leaving 6 bases between them. The germline gives CDR1 SGHVS, CDR2 FQNEAQ. CDR3 length: 13 amino acids.

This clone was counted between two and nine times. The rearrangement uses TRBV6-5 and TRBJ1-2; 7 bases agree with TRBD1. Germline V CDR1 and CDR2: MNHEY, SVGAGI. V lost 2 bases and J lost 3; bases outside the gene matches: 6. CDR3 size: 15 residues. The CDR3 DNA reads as TGTGCCAGCAGTTACCTAGACAGGGTAGACTATGGCTACACCTTC. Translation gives CASSYLDRVDYGYTF.

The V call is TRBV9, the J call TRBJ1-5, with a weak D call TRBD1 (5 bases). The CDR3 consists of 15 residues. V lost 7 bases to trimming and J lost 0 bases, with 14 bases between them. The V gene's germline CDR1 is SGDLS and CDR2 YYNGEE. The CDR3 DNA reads TGTGCCAGCGGGGGGGACGGGGATAGCAATCAGCCCCAGCATTTT. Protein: CASGGDGDSNQPQHF.

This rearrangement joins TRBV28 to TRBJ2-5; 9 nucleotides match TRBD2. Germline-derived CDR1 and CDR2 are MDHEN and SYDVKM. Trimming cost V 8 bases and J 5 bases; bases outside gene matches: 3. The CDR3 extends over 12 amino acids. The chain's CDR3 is CASAGGRETQYF. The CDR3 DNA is TGTGCCAGCGCGGGGGGGCGTGAGACCCAGTACTTC.

The CDR3 here is CASSLAKVAGGETQYF. CDR3 DNA sequence: TGCGCCAGCAGCTTGGCCAAGGTAGCGGGGGGGGAGACCCAGTACTTC. The chain has TRBV5-1 and TRBJ2-5; 11 bases line up with TRBD2. Per the germline V gene, CDR1 is SGHRS and CDR2 is YFSETQ. The ends lost 0 bases at V and 5 bases at J; junction bases unmatched: 6. This CDR3 is built from 16 residues.

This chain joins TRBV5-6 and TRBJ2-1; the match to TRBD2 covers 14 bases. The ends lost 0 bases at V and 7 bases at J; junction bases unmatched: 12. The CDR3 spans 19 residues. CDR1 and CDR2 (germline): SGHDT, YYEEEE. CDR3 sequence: CASSLAGDPRLAGGNEQFF. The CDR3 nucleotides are TGTGCCAGCAGCTTGGCGGGTGATCCGAGACTAGCGGGGGGGAATGAGCAGTTCTTC.

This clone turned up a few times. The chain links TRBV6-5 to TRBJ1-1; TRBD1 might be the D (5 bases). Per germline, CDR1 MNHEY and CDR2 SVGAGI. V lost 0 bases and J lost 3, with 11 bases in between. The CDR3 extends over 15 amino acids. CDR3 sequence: CASSYSGREDTEAFF. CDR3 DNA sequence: TGTGCCAGCAGTTACTCCGGCAGGGAAGACACTGAAGCTTTCTTT.

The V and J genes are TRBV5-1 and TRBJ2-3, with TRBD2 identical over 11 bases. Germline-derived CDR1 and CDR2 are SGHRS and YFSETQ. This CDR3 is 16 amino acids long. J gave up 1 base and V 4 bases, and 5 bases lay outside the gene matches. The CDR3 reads CASSPPGLAGTDTQYF. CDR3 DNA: TGCGCCAGCAGCCCACCGGGACTAGCGGGCACAGATACGCAGTATTTT.

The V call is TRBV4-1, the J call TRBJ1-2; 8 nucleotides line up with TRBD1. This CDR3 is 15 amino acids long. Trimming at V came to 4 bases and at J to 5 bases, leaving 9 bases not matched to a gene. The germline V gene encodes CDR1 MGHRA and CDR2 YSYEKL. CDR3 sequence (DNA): TGCGCCAGCAGCCCAGGGACAGGCGAGGGTTATGGCTACACCTTC. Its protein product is CASSPGTGEGYGYTF.

The CDR3 protein is CASSLEAGGPQETQYF. CDR3 nucleotide sequence: TGTGCCAGCAGCTTAGAGGCGGGGGGACCCCAAGAGACCCAGTACTTC. The chain couples TRBV13 to TRBJ2-5; 8 nucleotides agree with TRBD2. The CDR3 runs 16 residues. The germline gives CDR1 PRHDT, CDR2 FYEKMQ (reference sequence). The J segment lost 1 base and the V segment lost 1 base, leaving 5 bases of the junction unmatched.

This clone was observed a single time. The CDR3 region is CASSVVAGTGSPLHF. The CDR3 DNA reads as TGTGCCAGCAGCGTAGTGGCGGGGACGGGGTCACCCCTCCACTTT. This chain links TRBV9 with TRBJ1-6, with a possible D match to TRBD1 (5 bases). CDR3 length equals 15 residues. CDR1 SGDLS and CDR2 YYNGEE come from the germline V gene. V was cut by 0 bases and J by 10 bases, with 14 bases left in between.

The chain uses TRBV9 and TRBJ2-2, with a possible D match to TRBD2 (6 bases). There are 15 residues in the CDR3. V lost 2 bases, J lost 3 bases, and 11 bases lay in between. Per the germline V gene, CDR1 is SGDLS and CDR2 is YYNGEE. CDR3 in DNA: TGTGCCAGCAGCGTCCAGGGAGGAGACACCGGGGAGCTGTTTTTT. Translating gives CASSVQGGDTGELFF.

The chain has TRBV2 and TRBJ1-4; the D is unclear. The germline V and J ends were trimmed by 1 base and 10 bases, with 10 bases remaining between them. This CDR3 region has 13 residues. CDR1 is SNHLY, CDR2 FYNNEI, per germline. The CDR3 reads CASSEDPRRKLFF. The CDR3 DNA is TGTGCCAGCAGTGAAGACCCGAGGCGAAAACTGTTTTTT.

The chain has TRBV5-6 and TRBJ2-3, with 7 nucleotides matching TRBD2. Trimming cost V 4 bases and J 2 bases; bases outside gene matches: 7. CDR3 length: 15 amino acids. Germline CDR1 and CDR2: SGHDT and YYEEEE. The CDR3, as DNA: TGTGCCAGCAGCCTGGCGGGGGTTCCCACAGATACGCAGTATTTT. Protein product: CASSLAGVPTDTQYF.

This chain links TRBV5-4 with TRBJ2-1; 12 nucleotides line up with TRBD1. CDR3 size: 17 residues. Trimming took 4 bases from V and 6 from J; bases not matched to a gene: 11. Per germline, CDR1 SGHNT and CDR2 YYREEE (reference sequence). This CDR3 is CASSPGTGGSSGNEQFF. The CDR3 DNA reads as TGTGCCAGCAGCCCGGGGACAGGGGGCTCAAGTGGCAATGAGCAGTTCTTC.

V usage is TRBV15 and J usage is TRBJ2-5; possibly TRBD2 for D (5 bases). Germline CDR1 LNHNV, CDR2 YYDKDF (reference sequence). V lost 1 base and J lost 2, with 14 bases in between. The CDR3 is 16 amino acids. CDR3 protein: CATSRGASSGQETQYF. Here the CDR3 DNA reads TGTGCCACCAGCAGAGGAGCTTCGAGCGGACAAGAGACCCAGTACTTC.

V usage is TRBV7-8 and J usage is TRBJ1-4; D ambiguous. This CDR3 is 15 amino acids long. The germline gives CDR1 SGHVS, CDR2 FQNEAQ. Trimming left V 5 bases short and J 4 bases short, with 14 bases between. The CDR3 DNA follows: TGTGCCAGCAGCACTAGACGGGGAGTTAATGAAAAACTGTTTTTT. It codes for CASSTRRGVNEKLFF. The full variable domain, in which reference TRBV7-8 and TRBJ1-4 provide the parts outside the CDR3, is GAGVSQSPRYKVAKRGQDVALRCDPISGHVSLFWYQQALGQGPEFLTYFQNEAQLDKSGLPSDRFFAERPEGSVSTLKIQRTQQEDSAVYLCASSTRRGVNEKLFFGSGTQLSVL.

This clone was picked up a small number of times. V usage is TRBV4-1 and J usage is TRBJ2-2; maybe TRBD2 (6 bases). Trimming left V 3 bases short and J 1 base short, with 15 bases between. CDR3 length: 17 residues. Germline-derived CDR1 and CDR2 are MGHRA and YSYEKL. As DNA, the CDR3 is TGCGCCAGCAGCCATGATCGTGCGGGGAAGAACACCGGGGAGCTGTTTTTT. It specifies CASSHDRAGKNTGELFF.

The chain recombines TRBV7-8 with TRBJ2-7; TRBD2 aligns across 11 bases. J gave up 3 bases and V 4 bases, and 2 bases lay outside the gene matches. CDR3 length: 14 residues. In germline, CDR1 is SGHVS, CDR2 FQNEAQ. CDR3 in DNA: TGTGCCAGCAGCTCAACTAGCGGGGGCTACGAGCAGTACTTC. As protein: CASSSTSGGYEQYF.